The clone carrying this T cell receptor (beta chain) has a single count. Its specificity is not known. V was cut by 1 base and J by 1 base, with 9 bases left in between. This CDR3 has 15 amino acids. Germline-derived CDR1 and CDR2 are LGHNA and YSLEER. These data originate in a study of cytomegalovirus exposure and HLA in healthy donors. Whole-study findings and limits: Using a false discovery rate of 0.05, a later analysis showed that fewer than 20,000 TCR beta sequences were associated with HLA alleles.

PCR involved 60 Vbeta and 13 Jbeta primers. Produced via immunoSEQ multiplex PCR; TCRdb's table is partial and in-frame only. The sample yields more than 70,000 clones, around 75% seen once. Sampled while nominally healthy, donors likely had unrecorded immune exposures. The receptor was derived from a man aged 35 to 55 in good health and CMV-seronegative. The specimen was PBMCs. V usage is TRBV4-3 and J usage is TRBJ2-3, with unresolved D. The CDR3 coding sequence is TGCGCCAGCAGCCAAGGTGCGGCCCGCACAGATACGCAGTATTTT. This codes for CASSQGAARTDTQYF.